These T cell receptor beta chains were read from a single sample in a study of cytomegalovirus exposure and HLA in healthy donors. The protocol was immunoSEQ multiplex PCR, while the TCRdb copy is restricted to in-frame clones and leaves out a portion. The sample gives tens of thousands of clones, 85% to 90% of which show up once; approximately 2.2% is in the top ten. The sample comprised PBMCs. The receptors here all came from a man aged 18-30 years in good health and CMV-seronegative. CDR3s include the opening cysteine and the closing phenylalanine or tryptophan. Fields, in order: D gene, clone size, J gene, V gene, CDR3 protein, CDR3 DNA. A D gene is named only where the DNA matches it firmly. Some rows mark clone size as missing; the rest say once, few, many or name a class of expanded clone.

D gene: TRBD2; clone size: .; J gene: TRBJ2-3; V gene: TRBV4-2; CDR3 protein: CASSQDSREGLTDTQYF; CDR3 DNA: TGTGCCAGCAGCCAAGATTCGAGGGAGGGCCTCACAGATACGCAGTATTTT
D gene: .; clone size: .; J gene: TRBJ2-3; V gene: TRBV4-3; CDR3 protein: CASSQVQGLGTDTQYF; CDR3 DNA: TGCGCCAGCAGCCAAGTCCAGGGCTTGGGGACAGATACGCAGTATTTT
D gene: TRBD2; clone size: once; J gene: TRBJ2-7; V gene: TRBV10-1; CDR3 protein: CASSDLRAGGPAAGNEQYF; CDR3 DNA: TGCGCCAGCAGTGACTTGAGGGCGGGAGGGCCGGCAGCGGGAAACGAGCAGTACTTC
D gene: .; clone size: .; J gene: TRBJ1-2; V gene: TRBV9; CDR3 protein: CASSARDTGFYTF; CDR3 DNA: TGTGCCAGCAGCGCCCGGGACACCGGATTCTACACCTTC
D gene: TRBD1; clone size: .; J gene: TRBJ2-7; V gene: TRBV28; CDR3 protein: CASGTPGQGLYEQYF; CDR3 DNA: TGTGCCAGCGGAACCCCGGGACAGGGTCTCTACGAGCAGTACTTC
D gene: TRBD1; clone size: once; J gene: TRBJ1-2; V gene: TRBV7-2; CDR3 protein: CASVGALGQGALGYTF; CDR3 DNA: TGTGCCAGCGTTGGAGCCCTGGGACAGGGGGCTCTTGGCTACACCTTC
D gene: TRBD2; clone size: .; J gene: TRBJ2-7; V gene: TRBV15; CDR3 protein: CATSRAGGEQYF; CDR3 DNA: TGTGCCACCAGCAGAGCCGGGGGGGAGCAGTACTTC
D gene: .; clone size: .; J gene: TRBJ1-2; V gene: TRBV28; CDR3 protein: CASSFHSSRQKGYTF; CDR3 DNA: TGTGCCAGCAGTTTCCATTCCTCACGACAGAAAGGCTACACCTTC
D gene: TRBD2; clone size: .; J gene: TRBJ2-1; V gene: TRBV28; CDR3 protein: CASSLWTSGSSYNEQFF; CDR3 DNA: TGTGCCAGCAGTTTATGGACTAGCGGGAGCTCCTACAATGAGCAGTTCTTC
D gene: TRBD2; clone size: .; J gene: TRBJ2-1; V gene: TRBV5-1; CDR3 protein: CASMLRERGHNEQFF; CDR3 DNA: TGCGCCAGCATGCTAAGGGAGCGGGGCCACAATGAGCAGTTCTTC
D gene: .; clone size: .; J gene: TRBJ1-2; V gene: TRBV4-3; CDR3 protein: CASSQDSHSGYGYTF; CDR3 DNA: TGCGCCAGCAGCCAAGACTCCCATAGCGGCTATGGCTACACCTTC
D gene: TRBD2; clone size: .; J gene: TRBJ2-1; V gene: TRBV6-5; CDR3 protein: CASSYSASGDEQFF; CDR3 DNA: TGTGCCAGCAGTTACTCGGCTAGCGGGGATGAGCAGTTCTTC
D gene: .; clone size: .; J gene: TRBJ1-1; V gene: TRBV18; CDR3 protein: CASSPGARLAEAFF; CDR3 DNA: TGTGCCAGCTCACCAGGGGCGCGACTCGCTGAAGCTTTCTTT
D gene: TRBD2; clone size: few; J gene: TRBJ2-7; V gene: TRBV6-1; CDR3 protein: CASSATHITSGIAYEQYF; CDR3 DNA: TGTGCCAGCAGTGCTACGCATATAACTAGCGGGATCGCCTACGAGCAGTACTTC
D gene: TRBD2; clone size: .; J gene: TRBJ2-1; V gene: TRBV11-2; CDR3 protein: CASSLVPLAGAGEQFF; CDR3 DNA: TGTGCCAGCAGCTTAGTACCCCTAGCGGGAGCAGGTGAGCAGTTCTTC
D gene: .; clone size: .; J gene: TRBJ2-5; V gene: TRBV7-8; CDR3 protein: CASSSVGDLETQYF; CDR3 DNA: TGTGCCAGCAGCTCGGTAGGGGACTTAGAGACCCAGTACTTC
D gene: .; clone size: .; J gene: TRBJ2-3; V gene: TRBV5-6; CDR3 protein: CASSLGTGYSTDTQYF; CDR3 DNA: TGTGCCAGCAGCTTGGGCACAGGGTATTCGACAGATACGCAGTATTTT
D gene: TRBD2; clone size: .; J gene: TRBJ2-1; V gene: TRBV7-9; CDR3 protein: CASSLASSGAYNEQFF; CDR3 DNA: TGTGCCAGCAGCTTAGCGTCTAGCGGAGCTTACAATGAGCAGTTCTTC
D gene: TRBD1; clone size: .; J gene: TRBJ2-7; V gene: TRBV19; CDR3 protein: CASRFRDSSSYEQYF; CDR3 DNA: TGTGCCAGTAGGTTCCGGGACAGCAGCTCCTACGAGCAGTACTTC
D gene: TRBD1; clone size: .; J gene: TRBJ1-2; V gene: TRBV28; CDR3 protein: CASRYARQGGKFGYTF; CDR3 DNA: TGTGCCAGCAGATACGCACGACAGGGGGGTAAATTTGGCTACACCTTC
D gene: TRBD2; clone size: .; J gene: TRBJ2-7; V gene: TRBV7-2; CDR3 protein: CASSPTSVPYEQYF; CDR3 DNA: TGTGCCAGCAGCCCAACTAGCGTGCCCTACGAGCAGTACTTC
D gene: .; clone size: .; J gene: TRBJ2-7; V gene: TRBV15; CDR3 protein: CATSRDRQGGYEQYF; CDR3 DNA: TGTGCCACCAGCAGAGATCGGCAGGGGGGTTACGAGCAGTACTTC
D gene: .; clone size: few; J gene: TRBJ2-1; V gene: TRBV28; CDR3 protein: CASSTRNEQFF; CDR3 DNA: TGTGCCAGCAGCACTAGGAATGAGCAGTTCTTC